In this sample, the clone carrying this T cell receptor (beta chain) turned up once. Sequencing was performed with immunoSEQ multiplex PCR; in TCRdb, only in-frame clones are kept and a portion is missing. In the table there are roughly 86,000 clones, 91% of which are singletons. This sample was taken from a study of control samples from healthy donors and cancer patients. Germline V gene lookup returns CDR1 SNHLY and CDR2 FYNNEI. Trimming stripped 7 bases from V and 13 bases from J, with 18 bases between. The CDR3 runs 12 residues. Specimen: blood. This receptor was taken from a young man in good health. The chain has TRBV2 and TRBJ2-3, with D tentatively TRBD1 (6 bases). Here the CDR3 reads CASIQTGPWKYF. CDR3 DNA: TGTGCCAGCATCCAGACAGGACCCTGGAAGTATTTT.